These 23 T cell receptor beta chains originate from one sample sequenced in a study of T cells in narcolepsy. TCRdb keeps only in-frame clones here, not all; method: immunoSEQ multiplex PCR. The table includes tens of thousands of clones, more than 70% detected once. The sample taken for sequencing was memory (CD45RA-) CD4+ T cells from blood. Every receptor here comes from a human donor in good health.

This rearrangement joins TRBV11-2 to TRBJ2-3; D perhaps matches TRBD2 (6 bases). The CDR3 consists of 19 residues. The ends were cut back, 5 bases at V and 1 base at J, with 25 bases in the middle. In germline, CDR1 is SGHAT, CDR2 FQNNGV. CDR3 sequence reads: CASSPKVLAEARGTDTQYF. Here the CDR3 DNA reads TGTGCCAGCAGCCCGAAGGTTTTAGCGGAAGCAAGGGGCACAGATACGCAGTATTTT.

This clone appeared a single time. This chain's CDR3 is CASSHINRQETQYF. In DNA form, the CDR3 reads TGCGCCAGCAGCCACATAAACAGGCAAGAGACCCAGTACTTC. The rearrangement links TRBV4-1 to TRBJ2-5, with a weak D call TRBD1 (5 bases). CDR1 is MGHRA and CDR2 is YSYEKL in the germline V gene. V lost 3 bases to trimming and J lost 2 bases, with 10 bases between them. This CDR3 contains 14 residues.

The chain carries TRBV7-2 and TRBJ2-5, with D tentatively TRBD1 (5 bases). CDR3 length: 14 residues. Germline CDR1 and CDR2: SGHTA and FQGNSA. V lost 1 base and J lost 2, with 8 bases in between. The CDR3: CASSLDRQQETQYF. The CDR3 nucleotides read TGTGCCAGCAGCTTAGATCGACAGCAAGAGACCCAGTACTTC.

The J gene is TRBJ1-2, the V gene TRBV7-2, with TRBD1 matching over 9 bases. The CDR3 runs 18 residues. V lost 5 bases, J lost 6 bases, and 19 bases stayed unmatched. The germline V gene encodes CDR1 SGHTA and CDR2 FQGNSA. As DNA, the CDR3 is TGTGCCAGCAGCACCTCTCCGGGGGGAGTTACAGGGGGCCATGGCTACACCTTC. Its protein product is CASSTSPGGVTGGHGYTF.

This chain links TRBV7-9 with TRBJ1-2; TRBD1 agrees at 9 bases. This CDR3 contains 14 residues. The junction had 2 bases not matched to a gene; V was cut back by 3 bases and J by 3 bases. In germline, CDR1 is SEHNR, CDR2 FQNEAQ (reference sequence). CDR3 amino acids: CASSFDRGDYGYTF. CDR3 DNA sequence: TGTGCCAGCAGCTTCGACAGGGGGGACTATGGCTACACCTTC.

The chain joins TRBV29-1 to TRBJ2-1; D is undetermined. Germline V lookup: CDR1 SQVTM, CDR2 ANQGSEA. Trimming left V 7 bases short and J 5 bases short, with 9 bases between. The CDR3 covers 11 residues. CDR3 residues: CSALLNNEQFF. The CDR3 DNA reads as TGCAGCGCCTTACTAAACAATGAGCAGTTCTTC.

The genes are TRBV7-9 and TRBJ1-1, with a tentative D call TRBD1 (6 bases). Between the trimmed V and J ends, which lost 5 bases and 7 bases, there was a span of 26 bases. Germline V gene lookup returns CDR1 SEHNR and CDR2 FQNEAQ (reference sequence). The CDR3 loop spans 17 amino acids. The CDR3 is CASSGTGTSLLVDEAFF. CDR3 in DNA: TGTGCCAGCAGCGGTACCGGGACAAGCCTGTTAGTCGATGAAGCTTTCTTT.

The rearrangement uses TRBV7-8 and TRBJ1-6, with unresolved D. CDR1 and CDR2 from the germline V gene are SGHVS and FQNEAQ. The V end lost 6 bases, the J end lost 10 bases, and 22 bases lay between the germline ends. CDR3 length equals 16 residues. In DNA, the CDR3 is TGTGCCAGCAGTATTCACGGGGTTCCTGAGGGATCACCCCTCCACTTT. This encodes CASSIHGVPEGSPLHF.

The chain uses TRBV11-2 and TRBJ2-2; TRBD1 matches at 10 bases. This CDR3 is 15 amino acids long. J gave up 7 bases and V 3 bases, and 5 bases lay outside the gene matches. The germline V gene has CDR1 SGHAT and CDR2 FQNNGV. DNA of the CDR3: TGTGCCAGCAGCTTGACAGGGGGCGCGATCGGGGAGCTGTTTTTT. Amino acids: CASSLTGGAIGELFF.

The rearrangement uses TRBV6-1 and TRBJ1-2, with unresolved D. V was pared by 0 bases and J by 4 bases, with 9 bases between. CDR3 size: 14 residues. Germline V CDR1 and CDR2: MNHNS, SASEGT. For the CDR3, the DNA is TGTGCCAGCAGTGAAGCAGGACGGAGCTATGGCTACACCTTC. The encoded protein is CASSEAGRSYGYTF.

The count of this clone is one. CDR3 DNA: TGTGCCAGCATCAAGGGGGCTCAGCCCCAGCATTTT. Translation gives CASIKGAQPQHF. The chain links TRBV28 to TRBJ1-5; 7 bases line up with TRBD1. CDR3 length: 12 residues. V shed 7 bases and J 6 bases; nucleotides not matched to a gene: 3. Germline CDR1 and CDR2: MDHEN and SYDVKM.

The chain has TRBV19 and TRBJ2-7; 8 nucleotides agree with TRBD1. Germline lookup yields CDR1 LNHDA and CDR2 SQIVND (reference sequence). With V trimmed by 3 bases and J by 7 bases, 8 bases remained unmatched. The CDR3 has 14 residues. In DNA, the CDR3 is TGTGCCAGTAGTATTCAGGACAGGGCAGGGGAGCAGTACTTC. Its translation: CASSIQDRAGEQYF.

CDR3 bases: TGTGCCAGCAGCTTAATCAGGGATGGTGGGCTGTTTTTT. This sequence encodes CASSLIRDGGLFF. The chain has TRBV7-8 and TRBJ2-2; D possibly corresponds to TRBD1 (5 bases). The CDR3 totals 13 residues. Trimming cost V 2 bases and J 13 bases, with 14 bases left between them. Germline V gene sequence: CDR1 SGHVS, CDR2 FQNEAQ.

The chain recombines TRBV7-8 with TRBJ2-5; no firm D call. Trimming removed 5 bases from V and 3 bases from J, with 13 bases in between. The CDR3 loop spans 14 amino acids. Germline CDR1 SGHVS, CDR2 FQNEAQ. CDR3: CASSRGRSEETQYF. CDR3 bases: TGTGCCAGCAGCCGAGGAAGGAGCGAAGAGACCCAGTACTTC.

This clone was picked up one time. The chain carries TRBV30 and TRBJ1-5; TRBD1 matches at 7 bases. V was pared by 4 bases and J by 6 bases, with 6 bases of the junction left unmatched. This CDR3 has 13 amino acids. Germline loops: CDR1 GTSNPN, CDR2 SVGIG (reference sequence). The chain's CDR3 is CAWKVQGSQPQHF. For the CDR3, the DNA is TGTGCCTGGAAGGTACAGGGGTCTCAGCCCCAGCATTTT.

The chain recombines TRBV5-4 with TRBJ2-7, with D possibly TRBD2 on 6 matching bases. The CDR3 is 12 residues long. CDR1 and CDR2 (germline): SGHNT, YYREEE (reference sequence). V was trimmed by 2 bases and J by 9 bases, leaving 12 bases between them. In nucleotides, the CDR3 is TGTGCCAGCAGCTTTGGCGGGACTGGGCAGTACTTC. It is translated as CASSFGGTGQYF.

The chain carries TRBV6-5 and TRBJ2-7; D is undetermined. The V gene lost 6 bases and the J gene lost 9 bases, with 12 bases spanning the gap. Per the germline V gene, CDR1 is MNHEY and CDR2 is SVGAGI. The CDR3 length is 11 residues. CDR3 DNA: TGTGCCAGCAGGGAATTGGAACGGCAGTACTTC. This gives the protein CASRELERQYF.

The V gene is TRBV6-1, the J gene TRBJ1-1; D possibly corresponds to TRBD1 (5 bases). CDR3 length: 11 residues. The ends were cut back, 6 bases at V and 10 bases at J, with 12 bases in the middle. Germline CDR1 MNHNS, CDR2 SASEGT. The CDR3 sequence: CASRAGWVAFF. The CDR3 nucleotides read TGTGCCAGCAGGGCAGGGTGGGTAGCTTTCTTT.

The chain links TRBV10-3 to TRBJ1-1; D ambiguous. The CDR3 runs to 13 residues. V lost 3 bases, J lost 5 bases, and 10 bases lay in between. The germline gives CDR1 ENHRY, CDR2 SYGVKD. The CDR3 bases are TGTGCCATCAGTGATCTAGGGTGGACTGAAGCTTTCTTT. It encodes CAISDLGWTEAFF.

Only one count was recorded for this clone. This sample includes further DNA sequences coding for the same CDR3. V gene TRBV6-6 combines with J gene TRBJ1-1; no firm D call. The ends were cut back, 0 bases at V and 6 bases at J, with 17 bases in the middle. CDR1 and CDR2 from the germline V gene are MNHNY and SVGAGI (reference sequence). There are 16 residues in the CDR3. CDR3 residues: CASSYSKGSRSPEAFF. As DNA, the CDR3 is TGTGCCAGCAGTTACTCGAAGGGATCCCGGAGTCCTGAAGCTTTCTTT.

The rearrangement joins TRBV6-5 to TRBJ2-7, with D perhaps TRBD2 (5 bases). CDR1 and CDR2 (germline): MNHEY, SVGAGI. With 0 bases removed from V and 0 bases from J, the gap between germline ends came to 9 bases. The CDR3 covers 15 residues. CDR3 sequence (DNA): TGTGCCAGCAGTTACTCGCCGGGGAGCTCCTACGAGCAGTACTTC. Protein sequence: CASSYSPGSSYEQYF.

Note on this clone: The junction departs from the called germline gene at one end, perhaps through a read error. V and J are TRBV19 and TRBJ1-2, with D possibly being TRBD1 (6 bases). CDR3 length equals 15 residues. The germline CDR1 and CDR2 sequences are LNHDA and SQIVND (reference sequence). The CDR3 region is CASTIAGGRGYGYTF. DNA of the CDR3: TGTGCCAGTACTATAGCGGGGGGGCGCGGCTATGGCTACACCTTC.

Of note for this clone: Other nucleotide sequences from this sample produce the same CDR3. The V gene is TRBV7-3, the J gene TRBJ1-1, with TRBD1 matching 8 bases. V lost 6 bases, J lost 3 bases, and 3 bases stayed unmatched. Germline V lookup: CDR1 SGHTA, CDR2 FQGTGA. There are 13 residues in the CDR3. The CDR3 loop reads CASSLQGDTEAFF. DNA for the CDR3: TGTGCCAGCAGTTTACAGGGGGACACTGAAGCTTTCTTT.